The 24 T cell receptor beta chains in this list originate from one sample, sequenced in a study of cytomegalovirus exposure and HLA in healthy donors. 13 Jbeta primers and 60 Vbeta primers were used for the PCR. Assay: immunoSEQ multiplex PCR; the TCRdb copy retains only in-frame clones and omits some. The repertoire has tens of thousands of clones, approximately 88% of them found once; the top ten carry approximately 1.6%. Sequenced: PBMCs. These receptors all stem from a man younger than 45 in good health and CMV-seropositive.

The rearrangement uses TRBV19 and TRBJ1-5, with D possibly being TRBD1 (6 bases). Looked up from germline, CDR1 is LNHDA and CDR2 is SQIVND (reference sequence). V lost 6 bases to trimming and J lost 2 bases, with 14 bases between them. CDR3 length: 15 amino acids. The CDR3 here is CASSDARGGNQPQHF. The CDR3, as DNA: TGTGCCAGTAGCGATGCCAGGGGAGGCAATCAGCCCCAGCATTTT.

The rearrangement uses TRBV7-2 and TRBJ2-1; D ambiguous. The germline V gene has CDR1 SGHTA and CDR2 FQGNSA. This CDR3 has 13 amino acids. The V gene lost 6 bases and the J gene lost 5 bases, with 11 bases spanning the gap. Here the CDR3 reads CASRTSEDNEQFF. CDR3 sequence (DNA): TGTGCCAGCAGGACGAGCGAGGACAATGAGCAGTTCTTC.

The chain joins TRBV7-8 to TRBJ1-6; D possibly corresponds to TRBD1 (5 bases). Looked up from germline, CDR1 is SGHVS and CDR2 is FQNEAQ. The CDR3 covers 14 residues. The ends were cut back, 2 bases at V and 7 bases at J, with 9 bases in the middle. The CDR3 spells CASSLRGGNSPLHF. DNA of the CDR3: TGTGCCAGCAGCTTAAGGGGAGGCAATTCACCCCTCCACTTT.

A single count supports this clone. V gene TRBV30 combines with J gene TRBJ2-5; the D gene is possibly TRBD2 (6 bases). The CDR3 sequence is 12 residues long. CDR1 is GTSNPN, CDR2 SVGIG, per germline (reference sequence). Between the trimmed V and J ends, which lost 1 base and 9 bases, there was a span of 12 bases. As DNA, the CDR3 is TGTGCCTGGAGTGAGGCCTGGGAGGCCCAGTACTTC. Residues: CAWSEAWEAQYF.

V usage is TRBV19 and J usage is TRBJ2-5; 8 nucleotides line up with TRBD1. Trimming removed 5 bases from V and 2 bases from J; junction bases left unmatched: 4. The CDR3 is 14 residues long. Germline CDR1 LNHDA, CDR2 SQIVND (reference sequence). CDR3 in amino acids: CASSLDRVQETQYF. In DNA form, the CDR3 reads TGTGCCAGTAGTCTGGACAGGGTTCAAGAGACCCAGTACTTC.

The V and J genes are TRBV4-2 and TRBJ2-1; D is perhaps TRBD2 (6 bases). CDR1 LGHNA and CDR2 YNFKEQ come from the germline V gene. The CDR3 extends over 17 amino acids. Trimming cost V 0 bases and J 4 bases, with 16 bases left between them. CDR3 in DNA: TGTGCCAGCAGCCAAGATCATTTGGGACTTACTTACAATGAGCAGTTCTTC. Its translation: CASSQDHLGLTYNEQFF.

The chain employs TRBV27 and TRBJ2-1; 12 bases align to TRBD2. This CDR3 comprises 18 residues. Germline loops: CDR1 MNHEY, CDR2 SMNVEV (reference sequence). Unmatched junction bases numbered 5, after V lost 2 bases and J lost 0 bases. This chain's CDR3 is CASSLVLAGGGSYNEQFF. In DNA, the CDR3 is TGTGCCAGCAGTTTAGTCCTAGCGGGAGGGGGCTCCTACAATGAGCAGTTCTTC.

The chain has TRBV5-8 and TRBJ1-1, with D possibly TRBD1 on 6 matching bases. CDR1 is SGHTS, CDR2 YDEGEE, per germline. The length of the CDR3 is 17 residues. V gave up 1 base and J gave up 6 bases, with 22 bases separating them. CDR3 residues: CASSLFYPQRGASEAFF. CDR3 DNA: TGTGCCAGCAGCTTGTTTTATCCCCAACGGGGGGCCTCTGAAGCTTTCTTT. The full variable domain, with the rest looked up from reference TRBV5-8 and TRBJ1-1, is EAGVTQSPTHLIKTRGQQATLRCSPISGHTSVYWYQQALGLGLQFLLWYDEGEERNRGNFPPRFSGRQFPNYSSELNVNALELEDSALYLCASSLFYPQRGASEAFFGQGTRLTVV.

V is TRBV19 and J is TRBJ2-7, with D perhaps matching TRBD2 (6 bases). There are 17 residues in the CDR3. V lost 5 bases, J lost 4 bases, and 24 bases lay in between. Germline CDR1 is LNHDA and CDR2 is SQIVND (reference sequence). The CDR3 DNA sequence: TGTGCCAGTAGTGCCAACCCCAGAGCGGGTGGACCGTACGAGCAGTACTTC. It yields the protein CASSANPRAGGPYEQYF.

Details on this clone: Compared with germline, one end of the junction differs, possibly owing to a read error. The chain carries TRBV7-9 and TRBJ1-2; possibly TRBD1 for D (6 bases). CDR1 is SEHNR, CDR2 FQNEAQ, per germline (reference sequence). The CDR3 length is 16 residues. As DNA, the CDR3 is TGTTCCAGCAGCCTCTACCAGGGAGGGGGGAACTATGGCTACACCTTC. It yields the protein CSSSLYQGGGNYGYTF.

J is TRBJ1-1 and V is TRBV4-1; possibly TRBD1 for D (5 bases). The CDR3 covers 12 residues. CDR1 and CDR2 from the germline V gene are MGHRA and YSYEKL. V lost 2 bases and J lost 7, with 8 bases in between. The CDR3 spells CASSQIGDEAFF. The CDR3 nucleotides are TGCGCCAGCAGCCAAATAGGGGATGAAGCTTTCTTT.

The rearrangement joins TRBV5-1 to TRBJ2-5; tentatively, D is TRBD1 (6 bases). The CDR3 extends over 16 amino acids. With 3 bases removed from V and 1 base from J, the gap between germline ends came to 16 bases. CDR1 is SGHRS and CDR2 is YFSETQ in the germline V gene. CDR3 amino acids: CASSSYGQQFQETQYF. The CDR3, as DNA: TGCGCCAGCAGCTCCTACGGACAGCAATTCCAAGAGACCCAGTACTTC.

J is TRBJ2-2 and V is TRBV29-1; D remains ambiguous. CDR1 SQVTM and CDR2 ANQGSEA come from the germline V gene. The CDR3 sequence is 13 residues long. The V end lost 7 bases, the J end lost 0 bases, and 9 bases lay between the germline ends. The CDR3 region is CSATGPNTGELFF. The CDR3 coding sequence is TGCAGCGCAACGGGTCCGAACACCGGGGAGCTGTTTTTT.

This rearrangement joins TRBV18 to TRBJ2-3, with D tentatively TRBD2 (6 bases). CDR1 is KGHSH, CDR2 LQKENI, per germline. Trimming took 4 bases from V and 2 from J, leaving 19 bases between them. This CDR3 is 17 amino acids long. The CDR3 spells CASSLAGPQAATDTQYF. CDR3 DNA sequence: TGTGCCAGCTCACTGGCGGGGCCCCAAGCGGCCACAGATACGCAGTATTTT.

This clone has just one count. The chain links TRBV7-2 to TRBJ2-7, with TRBD2 as a possible D gene (5 bases). From germline, CDR1 is SGHTA and CDR2 FQGNSA. The CDR3 loop spans 17 amino acids. V lost 1 base and J lost 0, with 16 bases in between. CDR3 loop: CASSLGSRAVLSYEQYF. The CDR3 DNA follows: TGTGCCAGCAGCTTAGGGTCGAGAGCGGTTCTCTCCTACGAGCAGTACTTC. The whole variable domain, filled in from reference TRBV7-2 and TRBJ2-7, reads GAGVSQSPSNKVTEKGKDVELRCDPISGHTALYWYRQSLGQGLEFLIYFQGNSAPDKSGLPSDRFSAERTGGSVSTLTIQRTQQEDSAVYLCASSLGSRAVLSYEQYFGPGTRLTVT.

Here the CDR3 DNA reads TGTGCCAGCATTCTGGACAGGGGGAATTCACCCCTCCACTTT. It encodes CASILDRGNSPLHF. The J gene is TRBJ1-6, the V gene TRBV2; TRBD1 aligns across 10 bases. The CDR3 runs to 14 residues. The V and J ends lost 7 bases and 7 bases, in that order; junction bases with no gene match: 4. Germline CDR1 SNHLY, CDR2 FYNNEI.

The V and J genes are TRBV5-1 and TRBJ2-2; D might be TRBD2 (7 bases). The CDR3 totals 14 residues. Trimming cost V 4 bases and J 3 bases, with 10 bases left between them. Germline CDR1 SGHRS, CDR2 YFSETQ. The chain's CDR3 is CASSRGGDTGELFF. DNA of the CDR3: TGCGCCAGCAGCAGAGGGGGGGACACCGGGGAGCTGTTTTTT.

The rearrangement uses TRBV28 and TRBJ2-7, with a weak D call TRBD2 (6 bases). The CDR3 is 16 residues long. The germline CDR1 and CDR2 sequences are MDHEN and SYDVKM. Trimming shortened V by 5 bases and J by 7 bases, and 24 bases separated the two germline ends. The CDR3 DNA follows: TGTGCCAGCAGTCCCCCAGACCCAATCAGGGAGGATGAGCAGTACTTC. Translation: CASSPPDPIREDEQYF.

The CDR3 DNA reads TGTGCCAGTAGAGAGCGGGGATTGGGATATGGCTACACCTTC. Residues: CASRERGLGYGYTF. The chain has TRBV19 and TRBJ1-2; D uncertain. The CDR3 is 14 residues long. Trimming took off 6 bases at V and 5 bases at J, with 16 bases between the two ends. The germline V gene encodes CDR1 LNHDA and CDR2 SQIVND (reference sequence). Complete variable domain (other parts from reference TRBV19 and TRBJ1-2): DGGITQSPKYLFRKEGQNVTLSCEQNLNHDAMYWYRQDPGQGLRLIYYSQIVNDFQKGDIAEGYSVSREKKESFPLTVTSAQKNPTAFYLCASRERGLGYGYTFGSGTRLTVV.

This sequence joins TRBV6-5 and TRBJ1-3; D may be TRBD1 (5 bases). Germline CDR1 is MNHEY and CDR2 is SVGAGI. The CDR3 has 15 residues. The germline V and J ends were trimmed by 6 bases and 1 base, with 13 bases remaining between them. Written as DNA, the CDR3 is TGTGCCAGCAGCCTAGGGGCCGGATCTGGAAACACCATATATTTT. Protein: CASSLGAGSGNTIYF.

This clone was seen just once. The J gene is TRBJ2-7, the V gene TRBV7-3; D possibly corresponds to TRBD2 (5 bases). The CDR3 is 15 amino acids. Germline V gene data show CDR1 as SGHTA and CDR2 as FQGTGA. The ends were cut back, 3 bases at V and 6 bases at J, with 18 bases in the middle. CDR3 loop: CASSFSGYARSEQYF. In DNA form, the CDR3 reads TGTGCCAGCAGCTTTTCGGGGTATGCGCGATCCGAGCAGTACTTC.

The rearrangement links TRBV19 to TRBJ2-5; D might be TRBD2 (6 bases). The CDR3 extends over 13 amino acids. CDR1 and CDR2 (germline): LNHDA, SQIVND (reference sequence). V lost 7 bases and J 4 bases, leaving 13 bases between the germline ends. The CDR3 DNA reads as TGTGCCAGTACCATCGGGGGAGGAGAGACCCAGTACTTC. Protein sequence: CASTIGGGETQYF.

Here the CDR3 reads CATSRSGTGAWGYTF. The CDR3, as DNA: TGTGCCACCAGCAGATCGGGAACAGGGGCTTGGGGCTACACCTTC. The chain combines TRBV15 with TRBJ1-2, with 7 bases that match TRBD1. The CDR3 contains 15 residues. The V gene's germline CDR1 is LNHNV and CDR2 YYDKDF (reference sequence). The trim removed 2 bases at V and 8 bases at J, leaving 11 bases unmatched.

The chain employs TRBV4-1 and TRBJ1-4; D not certain. The CDR3 spans 15 residues. Between the trimmed V and J ends, which lost 1 base and 4 bases, there was a span of 10 bases. Germline values: CDR1 MGHRA, CDR2 YSYEKL. The CDR3 region has the DNA TGCGCCAGCAGCCAAGGGGCCAGCTATAATGAAAAACTGTTTTTT. Amino acids: CASSQGASYNEKLFF.